This TCR beta chain was identified in a study of blood T cell repertoires in COVID-19. Background on the study: Collection of acute and convalescent COVID-19 samples took place in the United States, Italy and Spain. Nucleic acid was either cDNA or gDNA, and it came from T cells, B-cell-depleted T cells, or PBMCs.

In germline, CDR1 is MNHEY, CDR2 SMNVEV (reference sequence). V lost 2 bases and J lost 5, with 13 bases in between. The CDR3 runs to 14 residues. Methods used by the authors: Nucleated cell number was recorded as an estimate derived from reference gene primer amplification. Data came from immunoSEQ multiplex PCR; TCRdb stores just in-frame clones and leaves some out. V and J calls and clone size come straight from that table; D and trimming were deduced from the DNA. The table shows approximately 130,000 clones, with around 78% occurring only once. The receptor was isolated from a human donor in a cohort sampled during active COVID-19. This chain uses TRBV27 with TRBJ2-7; perhaps TRBD1 as D (5 bases). The sequenced sample was peripheral blood. The CDR3 DNA reads TGTGCCAGCAGTTTAGGGGCGCCCCAGGACGAGCAGTACTTC. As protein: CASSLGAPQDEQYF.